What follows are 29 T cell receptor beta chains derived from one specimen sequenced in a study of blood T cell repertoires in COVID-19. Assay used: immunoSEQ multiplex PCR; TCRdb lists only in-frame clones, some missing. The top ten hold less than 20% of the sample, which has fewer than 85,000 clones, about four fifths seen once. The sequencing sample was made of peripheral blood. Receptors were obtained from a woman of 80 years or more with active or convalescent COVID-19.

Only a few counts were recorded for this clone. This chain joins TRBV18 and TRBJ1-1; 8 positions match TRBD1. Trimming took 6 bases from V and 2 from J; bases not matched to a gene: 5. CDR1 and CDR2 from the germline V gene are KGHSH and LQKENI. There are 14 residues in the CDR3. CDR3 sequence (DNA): TGTGCCAGCTCCCTGCAGGGGGCAAACACTGAAGCTTTCTTT. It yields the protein CASSLQGANTEAFF. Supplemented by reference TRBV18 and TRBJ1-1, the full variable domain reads NAGVMQNPRHLVRRRGQEARLRCSPMKGHSHVYWYRQLPEEGLKFMVYLQKENIIDESGMPKERFSAEFPKEGPSILRIQQVVRGDSAAYFCASSLQGANTEAFFGQGTRLTVV.

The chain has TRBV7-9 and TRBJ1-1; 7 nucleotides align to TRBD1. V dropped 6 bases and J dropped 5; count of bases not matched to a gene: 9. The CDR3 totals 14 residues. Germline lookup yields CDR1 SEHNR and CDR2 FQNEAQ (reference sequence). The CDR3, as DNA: TGTGCCAGCAGTACCGGGACAGAGGGGACTGAAGCTTTCTTT. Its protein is CASSTGTEGTEAFF.

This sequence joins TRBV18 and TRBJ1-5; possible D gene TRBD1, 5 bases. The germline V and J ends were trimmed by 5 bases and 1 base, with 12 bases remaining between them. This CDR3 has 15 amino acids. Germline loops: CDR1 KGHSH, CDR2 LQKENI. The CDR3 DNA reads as TGTGCCAGCTCAGCTCTAGGGGCGAGCAATCAGCCCCAGCATTTT. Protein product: CASSALGASNQPQHF.

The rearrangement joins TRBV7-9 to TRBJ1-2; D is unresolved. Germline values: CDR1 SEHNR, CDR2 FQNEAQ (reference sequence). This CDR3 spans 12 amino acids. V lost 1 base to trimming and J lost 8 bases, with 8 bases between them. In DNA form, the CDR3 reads TGTGCCAGCAGCTTAGATTCTAGGGGCTACACCTTC. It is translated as CASSLDSRGYTF. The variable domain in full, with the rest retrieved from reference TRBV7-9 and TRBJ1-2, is DTGVSQNPRHKITKRGQNVTFRCDPISEHNRLYWYRQTLGQGPEFLTYFQNEAQLEKSRLLSDRFSAERPKGSFSTLEIQRTEQGDSAMYLCASSLDSRGYTFGSGTRLTVV.

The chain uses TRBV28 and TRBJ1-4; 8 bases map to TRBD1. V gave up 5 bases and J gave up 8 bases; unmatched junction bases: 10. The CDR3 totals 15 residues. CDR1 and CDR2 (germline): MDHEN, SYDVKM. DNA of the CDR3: TGTGCCAGCAGTAAAGACCGGGACAGGCACGAAAAACTGTTTTTT. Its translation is CASSKDRDRHEKLFF.

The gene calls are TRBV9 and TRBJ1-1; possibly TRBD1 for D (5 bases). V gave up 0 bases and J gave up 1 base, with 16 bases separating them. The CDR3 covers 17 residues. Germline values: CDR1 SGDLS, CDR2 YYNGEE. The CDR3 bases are TGTGCCAGCAGCGTAGACGCTGTAGGGGCTGGGAACACTGAAGCTTTCTTT. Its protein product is CASSVDAVGAGNTEAFF.

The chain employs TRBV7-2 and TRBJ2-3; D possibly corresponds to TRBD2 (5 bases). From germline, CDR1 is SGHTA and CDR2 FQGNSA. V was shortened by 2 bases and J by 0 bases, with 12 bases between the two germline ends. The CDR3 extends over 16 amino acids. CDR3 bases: TGTGCCAGCAGCTTAAAAGGCGGGTTTAGCACAGATACGCAGTATTTT. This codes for CASSLKGGFSTDTQYF.

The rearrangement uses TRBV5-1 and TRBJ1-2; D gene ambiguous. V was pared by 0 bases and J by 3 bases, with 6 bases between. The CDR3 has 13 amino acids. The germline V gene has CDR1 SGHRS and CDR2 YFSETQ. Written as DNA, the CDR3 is TGCGCCAGCAGCTTGGGGGAGGACTATGGCTACACCTTC. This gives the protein CASSLGEDYGYTF.

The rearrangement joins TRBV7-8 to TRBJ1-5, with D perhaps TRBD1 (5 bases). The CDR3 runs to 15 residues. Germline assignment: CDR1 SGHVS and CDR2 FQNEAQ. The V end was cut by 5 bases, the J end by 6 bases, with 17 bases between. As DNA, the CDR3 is TGTGCCAGCAGCCCCCTCGGGGGTGGTCCTCAGCCCCAGCATTTT. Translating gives CASSPLGGGPQPQHF.

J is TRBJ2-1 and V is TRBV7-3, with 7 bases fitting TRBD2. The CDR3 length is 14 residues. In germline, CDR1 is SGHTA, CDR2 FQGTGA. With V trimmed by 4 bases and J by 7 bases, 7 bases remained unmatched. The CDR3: CASSSDPGGNEQFF. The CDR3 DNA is TGTGCCAGCAGCTCCGACCCCGGGGGGAATGAGCAGTTCTTC.

CDR3 amino acids: CASSQDYGANNEQFF. As DNA, the CDR3 is TGTGCCAGCAGCCAAGATTACGGAGCGAACAATGAGCAGTTCTTC. The rearrangement links TRBV3-1 (or the pseudogene TRBV3-2) to TRBJ2-1, with D uncertain. The CDR3 contains 15 residues. V was cut by 0 bases and J by 5 bases, with 11 bases left in between. CDR1 is LGHDT and CDR2 is YNNKEL in the germline V gene (reference sequence).

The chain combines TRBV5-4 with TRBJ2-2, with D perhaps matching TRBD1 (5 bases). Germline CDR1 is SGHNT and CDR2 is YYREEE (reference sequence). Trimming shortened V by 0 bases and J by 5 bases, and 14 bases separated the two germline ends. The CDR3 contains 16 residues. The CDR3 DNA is TGTGCCAGCAGCTTGGGTAACAGGAGATCGACCGGGGAGCTGTTTTTT. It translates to CASSLGNRRSTGELFF.

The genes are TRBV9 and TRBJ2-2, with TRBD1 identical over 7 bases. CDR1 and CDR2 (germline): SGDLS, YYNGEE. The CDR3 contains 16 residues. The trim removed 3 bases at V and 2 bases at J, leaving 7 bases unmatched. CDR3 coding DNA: TGTGCCAGCAGCGCCCGACAGGGAATCAACACCGGGGAGCTGTTTTTT. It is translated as CASSARQGINTGELFF.

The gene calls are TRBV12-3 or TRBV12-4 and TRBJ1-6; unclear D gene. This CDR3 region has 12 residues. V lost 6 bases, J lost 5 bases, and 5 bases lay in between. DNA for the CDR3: TGTGCCAGCAGGAGGGATAATTCACCCCTCCACTTT. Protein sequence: CASRRDNSPLHF.

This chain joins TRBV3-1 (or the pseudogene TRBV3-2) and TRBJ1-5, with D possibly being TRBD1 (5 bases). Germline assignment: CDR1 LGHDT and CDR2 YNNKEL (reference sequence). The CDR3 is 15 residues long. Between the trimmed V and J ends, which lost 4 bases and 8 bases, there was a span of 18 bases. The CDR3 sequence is CASSRSPGVGEPQHF. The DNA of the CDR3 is TGTGCCAGCAGCCGGTCCCCGGGGGTCGGGGAGCCCCAGCATTTT.

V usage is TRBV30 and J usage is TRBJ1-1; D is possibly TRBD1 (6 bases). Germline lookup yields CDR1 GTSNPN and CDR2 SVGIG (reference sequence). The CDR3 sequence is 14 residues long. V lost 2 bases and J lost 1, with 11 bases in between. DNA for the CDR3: TGTGCCTGGAGTATAGGGGGGGCGAACACTGAAGCTTTCTTT. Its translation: CAWSIGGANTEAFF.

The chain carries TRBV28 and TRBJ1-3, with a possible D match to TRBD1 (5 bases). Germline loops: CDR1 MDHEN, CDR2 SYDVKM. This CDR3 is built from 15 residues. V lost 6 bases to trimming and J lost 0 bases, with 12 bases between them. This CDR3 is CASRKRQFSGNTIYF. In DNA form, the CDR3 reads TGTGCCAGCAGGAAGAGACAGTTCTCTGGAAACACCATATATTTT. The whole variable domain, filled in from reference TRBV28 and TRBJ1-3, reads DVKVTQSSRYLVKRTGEKVFLECVQDMDHENMFWYRQDPGLGLRLIYFSYDVKMKEKGDIPEGYSVSREKKERFSLILESASTNQTSMYLCASRKRQFSGNTIYFGEGSWLTVV.

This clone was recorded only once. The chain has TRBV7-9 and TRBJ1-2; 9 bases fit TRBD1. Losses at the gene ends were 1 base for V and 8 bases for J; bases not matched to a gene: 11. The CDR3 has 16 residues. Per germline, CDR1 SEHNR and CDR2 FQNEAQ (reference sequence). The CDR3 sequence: CASSLGGQGKGWGYTF. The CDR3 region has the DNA TGTGCCAGCAGCTTAGGGGGACAGGGAAAAGGCTGGGGCTACACCTTC.

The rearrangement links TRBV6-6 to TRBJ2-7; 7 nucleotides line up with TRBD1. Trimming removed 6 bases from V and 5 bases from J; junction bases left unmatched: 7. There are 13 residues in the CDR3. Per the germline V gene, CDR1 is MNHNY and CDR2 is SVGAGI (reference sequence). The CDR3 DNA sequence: TGTGCCAGCAGATACAGGGGAAGCAACGAGCAGTACTTC. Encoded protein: CASRYRGSNEQYF.

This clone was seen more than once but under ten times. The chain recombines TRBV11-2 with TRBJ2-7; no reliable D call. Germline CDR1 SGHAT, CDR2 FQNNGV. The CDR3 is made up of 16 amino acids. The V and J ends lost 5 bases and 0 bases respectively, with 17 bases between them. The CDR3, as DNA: TGTGCCAGCAGCACCCTCGGTGCGTCTTTCTCCTACGAGCAGTACTTC. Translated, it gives CASSTLGASFSYEQYF.

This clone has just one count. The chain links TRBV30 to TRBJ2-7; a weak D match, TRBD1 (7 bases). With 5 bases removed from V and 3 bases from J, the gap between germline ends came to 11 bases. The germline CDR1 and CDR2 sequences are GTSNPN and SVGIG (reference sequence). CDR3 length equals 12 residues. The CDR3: CAWQGGDYEQYF. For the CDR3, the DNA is TGTGCCTGGCAGGGGGGCGACTACGAGCAGTACTTC. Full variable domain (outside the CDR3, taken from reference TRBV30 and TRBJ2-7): SQTIHQWPATLVQPVGSPLSLECTVEGTSNPNLYWYRQAAGRGLQLLFYSVGIGQISSEVPQNLSASRPQDRQFILSSKKLLLSDSGFYLCAWQGGDYEQYFGPGTRLTVT.

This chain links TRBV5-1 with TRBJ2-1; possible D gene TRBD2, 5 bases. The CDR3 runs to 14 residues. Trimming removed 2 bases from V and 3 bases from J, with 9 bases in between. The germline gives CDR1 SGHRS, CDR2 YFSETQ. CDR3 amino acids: CASSLLEIYNEQFF. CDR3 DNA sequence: TGCGCCAGCAGCTTACTAGAGATCTACAATGAGCAGTTCTTC.

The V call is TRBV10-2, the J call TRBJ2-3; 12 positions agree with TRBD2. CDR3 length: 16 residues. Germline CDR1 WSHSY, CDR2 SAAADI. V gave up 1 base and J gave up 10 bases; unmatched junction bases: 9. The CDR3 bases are TGCGCCAGCAGTGAGTTCTTCACTAGCGGGGGGTCTTCGCAGTATTTT. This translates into CASSEFFTSGGSSQYF.

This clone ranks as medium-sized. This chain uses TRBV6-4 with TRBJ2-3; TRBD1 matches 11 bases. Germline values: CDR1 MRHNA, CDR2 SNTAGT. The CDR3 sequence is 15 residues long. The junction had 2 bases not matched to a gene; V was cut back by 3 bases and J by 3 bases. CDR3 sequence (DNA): TGTGCCAGCAGTGAAGGGACAGGGGGTACAGATACGCAGTATTTT. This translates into CASSEGTGGTDTQYF.

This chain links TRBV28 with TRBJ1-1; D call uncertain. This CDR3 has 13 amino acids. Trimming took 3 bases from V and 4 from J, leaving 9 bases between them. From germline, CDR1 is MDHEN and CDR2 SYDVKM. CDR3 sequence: CASSFGGSTEAFF. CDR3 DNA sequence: TGTGCCAGCAGTTTTGGAGGGAGCACTGAAGCTTTCTTT.

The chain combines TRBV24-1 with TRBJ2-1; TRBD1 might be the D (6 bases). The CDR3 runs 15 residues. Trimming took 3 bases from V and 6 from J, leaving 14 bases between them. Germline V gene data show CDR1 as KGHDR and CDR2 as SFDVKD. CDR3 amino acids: CATSDRRTALNEQFF. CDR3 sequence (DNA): TGTGCCACCAGTGATCGCCGGACAGCTCTCAATGAGCAGTTCTTC.

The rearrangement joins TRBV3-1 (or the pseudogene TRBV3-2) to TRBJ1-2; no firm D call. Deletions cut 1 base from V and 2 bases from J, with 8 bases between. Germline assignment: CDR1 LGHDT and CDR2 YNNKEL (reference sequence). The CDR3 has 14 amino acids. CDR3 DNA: TGTGCCAGCAGCCAAGGTAACAGAAACTATGGCTACACCTTC. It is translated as CASSQGNRNYGYTF.

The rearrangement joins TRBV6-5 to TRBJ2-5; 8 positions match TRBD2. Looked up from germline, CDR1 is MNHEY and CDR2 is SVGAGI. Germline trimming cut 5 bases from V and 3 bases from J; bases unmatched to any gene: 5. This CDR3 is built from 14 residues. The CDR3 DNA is TGTGCCAGCAGTCGCCTTAGCGGGGAAGAGACCCAGTACTTC. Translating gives CASSRLSGEETQYF.

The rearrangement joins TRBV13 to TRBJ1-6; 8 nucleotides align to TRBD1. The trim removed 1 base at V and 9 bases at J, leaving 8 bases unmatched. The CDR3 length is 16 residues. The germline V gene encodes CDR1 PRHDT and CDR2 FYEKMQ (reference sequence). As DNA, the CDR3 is TGTGCCAGCAGCTTAGTGGATGACAGGGGAGTTTCACCCCTCCACTTT. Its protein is CASSLVDDRGVSPLHF.